The sequence of this TCR beta chain was determined in a study of radiotherapy plus CTLA-4 blockade in lung cancer. At the level of the study: Objective responses were documented in around 19% of patients, with disease control in roughly 31%.

The V gene's germline CDR1 is LNHNV and CDR2 YYDKDF (reference sequence). The length of the CDR3 is 16 residues. V lost 7 bases, J lost 6 bases, and 14 bases stayed unmatched. Measured with immunoSEQ multiplex PCR; TCRdb has only the in-frame clones, and not every one. The sample yields some 110,000 clones, approximately 80% seen once. The sample holds one count of this clone. The specimen was peripheral blood, collected from a patient treated with radiotherapy plus ipilimumab. This TCR derives from a human donor with non-small cell lung cancer who had a partial response to radiotherapy plus ipilimumab. The V and J genes are TRBV15 and TRBJ1-5, with 8 nucleotides matching TRBD1. CDR3 bases: TGTGCCACCACCACACGATCGACAGGGGCCGTTCAGCCCCAGCATTTT. Its translation: CATTTRSTGAVQPQHF.